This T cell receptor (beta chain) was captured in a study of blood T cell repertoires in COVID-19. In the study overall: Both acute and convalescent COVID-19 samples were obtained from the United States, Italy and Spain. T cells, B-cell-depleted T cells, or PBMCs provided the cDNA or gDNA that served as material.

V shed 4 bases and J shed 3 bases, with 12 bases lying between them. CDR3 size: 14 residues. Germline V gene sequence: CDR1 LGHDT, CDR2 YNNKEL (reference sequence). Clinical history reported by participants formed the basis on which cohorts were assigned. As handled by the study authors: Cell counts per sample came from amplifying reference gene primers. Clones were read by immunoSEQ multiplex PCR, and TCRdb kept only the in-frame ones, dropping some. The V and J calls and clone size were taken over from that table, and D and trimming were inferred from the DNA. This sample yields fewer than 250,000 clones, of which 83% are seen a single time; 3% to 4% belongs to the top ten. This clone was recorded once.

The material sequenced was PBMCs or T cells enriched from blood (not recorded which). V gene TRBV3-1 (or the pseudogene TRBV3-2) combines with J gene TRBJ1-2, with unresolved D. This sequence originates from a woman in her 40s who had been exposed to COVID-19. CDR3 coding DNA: TGTGCCAGCAGCCCAGGCGTTGTGGACTATGGCTACACCTTC. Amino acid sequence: CASSPGVVDYGYTF.